The 25 T cell receptor beta chains below all came from one sample that was sequenced in a study of T cell clonality in common variable immunodeficiency. Data came from immunoSEQ multiplex PCR; TCRdb stores just in-frame clones and leaves some out. The sample lists 50,000 or so clones, none appearing once, the ten largest making up about 5.9%. Specimen: peripheral blood mononuclear cells. These receptors all stem from a person between 18 and 75 years old in good health.

This clone appeared a few times. Read coverage stops 3 residues before the CDR3 terminus; the germline J gene supplies the remainder. This sequence joins TRBV19 and TRBJ1-5; 9 bases align to TRBD1. CDR1 LNHDA and CDR2 SQIVND come from the germline V gene (reference sequence). V was clipped by 5 bases and J by 4 bases; unmatched bases: 9. The CDR3 extends over 16 amino acids. The CDR3 reads CASSGEPGQGNQPQHF. The CDR3 DNA, read in part, is TGTGCCAGTAGTGGAGAACCGGGACAGGGTAATCAGCCC.

On this clone itself: The CDR3 end lies 3 residues beyond the end of the read and is filled in from the germline J gene. This chain joins TRBV10-2 and TRBJ2-3; 8 positions agree with TRBD2. The CDR3 loop spans 13 amino acids. Germline V gives CDR1 WSHSY, CDR2 SAAADI. This chain's CDR3 is CASRTSVRETQYF. Partial CDR3 DNA: TGCGCCAGCAGGACTAGCGTGAGAGAGACG.

This clone was observed at least ten times. The sequence runs out 3 residues before the end of the CDR3; the remainder is reconstructed from the germline J gene. This chain connects TRBV9 to TRBJ2-1, with TRBD1 as a possible D gene (6 bases). Germline V lookup: CDR1 SGDLS, CDR2 YYNGEE. Trimming shortened V by 10 bases and J by 4 bases, and 18 bases separated the two germline ends. The CDR3 is 14 residues long. The CDR3: CAPASGQGYNEQFF. The sequenced part of the CDR3 DNA is TGTGCCCCGGCGTCGGGACAAGGGTACAATGAG.

This clone was found many times. The read gets to within 3 residues of the CDR3 end, and the germline J gene fills in the rest. The chain combines TRBV15 with TRBJ1-4; 9 bases match TRBD1. The junction had 7 bases not matched to a gene; V was cut back by 6 bases and J by 5 bases. CDR3 length: 15 residues. Germline V CDR1 and CDR2: LNHNV, YYDKDF (reference sequence). The CDR3 is CATSSGTGKNEKLFF. The DNA read from the CDR3 is TGTGCCACCAGTAGTGGGACAGGGAAAAATGAAAAA.

Ten or more counts support this clone. The CDR3 end lies 3 residues beyond the end of the read and is filled in from the germline J gene. The rearrangement links TRBV10-3 to TRBJ2-1, with 10 bases that match TRBD1. With 4 bases clipped from V and 8 bases from J, the junction kept 8 bases outside the gene matches. Germline CDR1 reads ENHRY; CDR2 reads SYGVKD. CDR3 length: 15 amino acids. The CDR3 bases that were read are TGTGCCATCAGTGGGGACAGGGGCCAAGGTCATGAG. Its protein product is CAISGDRGQGHE. The entire CDR3 reads CAISGDRGQGHEQFF.

Many counts were recorded for this clone. The read gets to within 3 residues of the CDR3 end, and the germline J gene fills in the rest. The chain employs TRBV7-9 and TRBJ2-6, with 10 bases aligning to TRBD1. Germline V gene data show CDR1 as SEHNR and CDR2 as FQNEAQ (reference sequence). V shed 5 bases and J 4 bases; nucleotides not matched to a gene: 2. The CDR3 runs to 15 residues. The DNA read from the CDR3 is TGTGCCAGCAGCAGGACAGGGGGAGGGGCCAACGTC. Translating gives CASSRTGGGANV. The entire CDR3 protein is CASSRTGGGANVLTF.

This clone was counted at least ten times. The read is 3 residues too short to cover the CDR3 end, so that end is filled in from the germline J gene. The chain joins TRBV29-1 to TRBJ2-4; TRBD1 aligns across 10 bases. The CDR3 extends over 13 amino acids. Germline V lookup: CDR1 SQVTM, CDR2 ANQGSEA. Partial CDR3 DNA: TGCAGCGGGGACAGGGGTGGAGGCTATGGT. Protein product: CSGDRGGGYG. Given in full, the CDR3 is CSGDRGGGYGQYF.

This clone was detected many times. The read falls 3 residues short of the CDR3 end, and the missing part is taken from the germline J gene. The V and J genes are TRBV7-8 and TRBJ1-5, with D possibly TRBD1 on 5 matching bases. V was cut by 1 base and J by 0 bases, with 13 bases left in between. The V gene's germline CDR1 is SGHVS and CDR2 FQNEAQ. The CDR3 runs 17 residues. The CDR3 sequence is CASSLGVGGYSNQPQHF. The CDR3 bases that were read are TGTGCCAGCAGCTTAGGGGTCGGGGGGTATAGCAATCAGCCC.

In its sample, this clone was seen many times. The read halts 3 residues ahead of the CDR3 end, with the missing end drawn from the germline J gene. The chain couples TRBV7-7 to TRBJ2-2; D is possibly TRBD2 (5 bases). The CDR3 contains 16 residues. Germline V gene data show CDR1 as SSHAT and CDR2 as FNYEAQ (reference sequence). Trimming pared 1 base from V and 0 bases from J, leaving 9 bases between. The CDR3 loop reads CASSLVSGANTGELFF. The part of the CDR3 DNA that was read is TGTGCCAGCAGCTTAGTATCCGGGGCGAACACCGGGGAG.

This clone has at least ten counts. The CDR3 is cut off 3 residues early in the read; its end comes from the germline J gene. The chain employs TRBV30 and TRBJ1-2, with D maybe TRBD1 (5 bases). CDR3 size: 18 residues. Germline lookup yields CDR1 GTSNPN and CDR2 SVGIG (reference sequence). Trimming stripped 7 bases from V and 4 bases from J, with 31 bases between. Partial CDR3 DNA: TGTGCCTCGACAAAATCTGGGACTAGTGGAGGGGATATCTATGGC. Its protein product is CASTKSGTSGGDIYG. The whole CDR3 sequence reads CASTKSGTSGGDIYGYTF.

This clone has at least ten counts. Sequencing ends 3 residues short of the CDR3 end; the germline J gene provides the rest. The rearrangement links TRBV6-4 to TRBJ1-5; D not certain. V gave up 0 bases and J gave up 6 bases, with 12 bases separating them. The CDR3 is made up of 15 amino acids. CDR1 is MRHNA, CDR2 SNTAGT, per germline. CDR3 sequence reads: CASSDSTDGGQPQHF. CDR3 bases read: TGTGCCAGCAGTGACTCGACTGACGGTGGTCAGCCC.

This clone was observed many times. The read terminates 3 residues ahead of where the CDR3 ends, so the germline J gene completes it. The rearrangement links TRBV5-5 to TRBJ2-6; D ambiguous. The V gene's germline CDR1 is SGHKS and CDR2 YYEKEE (reference sequence). The CDR3 is 13 amino acids. Trimming removed 0 bases from V and 4 bases from J, with 2 bases in between. CDR3 sequence: CASSLAGANVLTF. CDR3 bases read: TGTGCCAGCAGCTTGGCAGGGGCCAACGTC.

There are many counts of this clone. The read stops 3 residues short of the end of the CDR3; the missing end is completed from the germline J gene. The J gene is TRBJ1-2, the V gene TRBV15; no reliable D call. The germline V gene encodes CDR1 LNHNV and CDR2 YYDKDF (reference sequence). Deletions cut 0 bases from V and 0 bases from J, with 8 bases between. The CDR3 has 15 residues. The CDR3 loop is CATSRDLDSNYGYTF. The CDR3 DNA, read in part, is TGTGCCACCAGCAGAGATCTAGACTCTAACTATGGC.

This clone was recorded many times. The read terminates 3 residues ahead of where the CDR3 ends, so the germline J gene completes it. The chain carries TRBV6-2 or TRBV6-3 and TRBJ2-5; 9 positions match TRBD2. The germline V gene encodes CDR1 MNHEY and CDR2 SVGEGT. The V gene end was trimmed by 5 bases and the J gene end by 1 base; junction bases not matched to a gene: 8. The CDR3 consists of 16 residues. The sequenced CDR3 bases are TGTGCCAGCAGTGACCCTGGCGGGGGGGCCCAAGAGACC. Translating gives CASSDPGGGAQET. In full, the CDR3 is CASSDPGGGAQETQYF.

This clone was picked up many times. The DNA ends 3 residues before the CDR3 does, and the rest of the CDR3 is filled in from the germline J gene. This chain connects TRBV7-2 to TRBJ2-2, with D perhaps matching TRBD1 (6 bases). The CDR3 length is 15 residues. Germline loops: CDR1 SGHTA, CDR2 FQGNSA. V gave up 1 base and J gave up 5 bases, with 11 bases separating them. The CDR3 sequence: CASSLGQGYTGELFF. The part of the CDR3 DNA that was read is TGTGCCAGCAGCTTAGGTCAGGGGTATACCGGGGAG.

This clone was detected many times. The observed sequence ends 3 residues before the CDR3 terminus, with the missing tail filled in from the germline J gene. The gene calls are TRBV9 and TRBJ2-3, with 12 bases identical to TRBD2. CDR1 and CDR2 from the germline V gene are SGDLS and YYNGEE. V gave up 3 bases and J gave up 6 bases; unmatched junction bases: 11. The CDR3 extends over 17 amino acids. CDR3 DNA, as far as it was read: TGTGCCAGCAGCGGGCCCCTAGCGGGGGGGATGCATGATACG. As protein: CASSGPLAGGMHDT. The whole CDR3 protein reads CASSGPLAGGMHDTQYF.

This clone was counted at least ten times. The read ends 3 residues shy of where the CDR3 ends; the end is completed using the germline J gene. The chain is built from TRBV30 and TRBJ1-5; 7 positions agree with TRBD1. Germline V lookup: CDR1 GTSNPN, CDR2 SVGIG (reference sequence). The CDR3 contains 14 residues. The V and J ends lost 1 base and 7 bases, in that order; junction bases with no gene match: 7. CDR3 in amino acids: CAWSGAGGGQPQHF. The CDR3 bases that were read are TGTGCCTGGAGTGGGGCAGGGGGAGGCCAGCCC.

This clone was recorded many times. The read ends 3 residues early relative to the CDR3; the germline J gene fills the gap. This chain links TRBV4-1 with TRBJ2-7, with D perhaps matching TRBD1 (6 bases). Between the trimmed V and J ends, which lost 0 bases and 0 bases, there was a span of 15 bases. The CDR3 is 17 amino acids. Germline V gives CDR1 MGHRA, CDR2 YSYEKL. The DNA read from the CDR3 is TGCGCCAGCAGCCAAGATAAAGGCCGAGGGGGCTCCTACGAG. It encodes CASSQDKGRGGSYE. The full CDR3 protein is CASSQDKGRGGSYEQYF.

This clone showed up many times. The CDR3 end lies 3 residues beyond the end of the read and is filled in from the germline J gene. This rearrangement joins TRBV29-1 to TRBJ2-7; 9 nucleotides align to TRBD2. The CDR3 totals 14 residues. J lost 3 bases, V lost 6 bases, and 9 bases had no gene match. Germline CDR1 and CDR2: SQVTM and ANQGSEA. CDR3 DNA, as far as it was read: TGCAGCGTGGCCGGCGGGGGGGCCTTCTACGAG. Amino acids: CSVAGGGAFYE. The full CDR3 reads CSVAGGGAFYEQYF.

This clone showed up many times. A junction end diverges from the germline sequence, so it may reflect a read error. The DNA ends 3 residues before the CDR3 does, and the rest of the CDR3 is filled in from the germline J gene. The chain has TRBV4-2 and TRBJ2-3, with D perhaps matching TRBD1 (6 bases). Germline CDR1 reads LGHNA; CDR2 reads YNFKEQ. The CDR3 sequence is 14 residues long. Incomplete CDR3 DNA: TGCGCCAGCAGCCCCCTAGGGGGAGTAGATACG. Translated: CASSPLGGVDT. The entire CDR3 is CASSPLGGVDTQYF.

This clone was observed at least ten times. Read sequence stops 3 residues before the CDR3 end, and the germline J gene provides the missing end. The J gene is TRBJ2-7, the V gene TRBV6-2 or TRBV6-3; 10 bases map to TRBD1. Germline V gene sequence: CDR1 MNHEY, CDR2 SVGEGT. The junction had 11 bases not matched to a gene; V was cut back by 2 bases and J by 4 bases. The length of the CDR3 is 17 residues. Incomplete CDR3 DNA: TGTGCCAGCAGTTACGTCGAGACAGGGGGCGCGAGTTACGAG. Translation gives CASSYVETGGASYE. In full, the CDR3 is CASSYVETGGASYEQYF.

Many counts were recorded for this clone. The read is 3 residues too short to cover the CDR3 end, so that end is filled in from the germline J gene. The J gene is TRBJ2-6, the V gene TRBV5-5; no clear D. From germline, CDR1 is SGHKS and CDR2 YYEKEE (reference sequence). The germline V and J ends were trimmed by 5 bases and 1 base, with 7 bases remaining between them. The CDR3 sequence is 14 residues long. Incomplete CDR3 DNA: TGTGCCAGCAGTAAACTTTCTGGGGCCAACGTC. Its protein is CASSKLSGANV. The whole CDR3 protein reads CASSKLSGANVLTF. The full variable domain, with the rest looked up from reference TRBV5-5 and TRBJ2-6, is DAGVTQSPTHLIKTRGQQVTLRCSPISGHKSVSWYQQVLGQGPQFIFQYYEKEERGRGNFPDRFSARQFPNYSSELNVNALLLGDSALYLCASSKLSGANVLTFGAGSRLTVL.

This clone came up a few times. CDR3 in amino acids: CSAREGTQQETQYF. The DNA read from the CDR3 is TGCAGTGCTAGAGAGGGGACACAGCAAGAGACC. This rearrangement joins TRBV20-1 to TRBJ2-5, with D maybe TRBD1 (6 bases). Sequencing ends 3 residues short of the CDR3 end; the germline J gene provides the rest. The germline V gene encodes CDR1 DFQATT and CDR2 SNEGSKA (reference sequence). Trimming removed 0 bases from V and 2 bases from J, with 10 bases in between. CDR3 length equals 14 residues.

This clone was detected many times. The read is 3 residues too short to cover the CDR3 end, so that end is filled in from the germline J gene. The chain carries TRBV20-1 and TRBJ2-1; perhaps TRBD2 as D (6 bases). The CDR3 sequence is 12 residues long. Per the germline V gene, CDR1 is DFQATT and CDR2 is SNEGSKA (reference sequence). V shed 8 bases and J shed 8 bases, with 16 bases lying between them. The CDR3 spells CSLKGLLHEQFF. Partial CDR3 DNA: TGCAGTCTTAAGGGACTGCTCCATGAG.

This clone was detected only a few times. Read data end 3 residues before the CDR3 end; the end is taken from the germline J gene. The chain carries TRBV11-3 and TRBJ2-7, with a possible D match to TRBD1 (5 bases). Germline loops: CDR1 SGHNT, CDR2 YENEEA. The CDR3 sequence is 14 residues long. V lost 1 base and J 1 base, leaving 8 bases between the germline ends. CDR3 protein: CASSLGQSSYEQYF. The covered CDR3 bases are TGTGCCAGCAGCTTAGGACAGTCGTCCTACGAG.